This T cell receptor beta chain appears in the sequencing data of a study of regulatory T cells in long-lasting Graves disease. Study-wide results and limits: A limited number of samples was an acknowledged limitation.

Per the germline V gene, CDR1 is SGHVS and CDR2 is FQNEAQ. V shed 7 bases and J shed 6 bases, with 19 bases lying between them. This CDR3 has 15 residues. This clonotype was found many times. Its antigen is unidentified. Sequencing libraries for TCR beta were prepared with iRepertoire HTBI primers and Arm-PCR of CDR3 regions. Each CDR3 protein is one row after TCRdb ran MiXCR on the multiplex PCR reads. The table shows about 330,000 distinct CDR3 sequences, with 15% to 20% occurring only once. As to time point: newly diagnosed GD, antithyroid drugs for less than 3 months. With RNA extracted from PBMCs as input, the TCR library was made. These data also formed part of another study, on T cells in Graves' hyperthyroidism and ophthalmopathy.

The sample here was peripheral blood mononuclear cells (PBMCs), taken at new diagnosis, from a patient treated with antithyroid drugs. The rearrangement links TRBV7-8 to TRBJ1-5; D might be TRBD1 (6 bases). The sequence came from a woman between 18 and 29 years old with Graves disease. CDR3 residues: CASTIHREAGQPQHF. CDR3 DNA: TGTGCCAGCACCATACACAGGGAGGCGGGTCAGCCCCAGCATTTT. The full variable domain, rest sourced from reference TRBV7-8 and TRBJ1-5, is GAGVSQSPRYKVAKRGQDVALRCDPISGHVSLFWYQQALGQGPEFLTYFQNEAQLDKSGLPSDRFFAERPEGSVSTLKIQRTQQEDSAVYLCASTIHREAGQPQHFGDGTRLSIL.